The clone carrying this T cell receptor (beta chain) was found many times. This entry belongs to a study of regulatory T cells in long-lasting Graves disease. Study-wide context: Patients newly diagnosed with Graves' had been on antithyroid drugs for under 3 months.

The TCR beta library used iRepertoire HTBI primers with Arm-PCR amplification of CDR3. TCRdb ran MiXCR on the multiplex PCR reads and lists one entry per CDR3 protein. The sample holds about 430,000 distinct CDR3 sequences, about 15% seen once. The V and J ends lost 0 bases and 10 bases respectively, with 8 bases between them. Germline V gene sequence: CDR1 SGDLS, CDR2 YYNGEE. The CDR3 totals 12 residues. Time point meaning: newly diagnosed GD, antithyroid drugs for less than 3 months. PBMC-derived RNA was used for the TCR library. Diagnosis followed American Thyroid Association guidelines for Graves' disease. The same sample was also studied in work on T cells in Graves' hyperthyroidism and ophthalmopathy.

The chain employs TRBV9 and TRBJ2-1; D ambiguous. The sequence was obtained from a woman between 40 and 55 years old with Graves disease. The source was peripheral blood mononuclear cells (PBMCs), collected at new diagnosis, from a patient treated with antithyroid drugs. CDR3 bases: TGTGCCAGCAGCGTAGTTGAGCACGAGCAGTTCTTC. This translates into CASSVVEHEQFF.